The source of this TCR beta chain is a study of T cell responses to AZD1222 COVID-19 vaccine. The protocol was immunoSEQ multiplex PCR, while the TCRdb copy is restricted to in-frame clones and leaves out a portion. The sample lists 180,000 or so clones; 88% were seen once. Worth noting for this clone: Its antigen is still unknown.

Looked up from germline, CDR1 is MDHEN and CDR2 is SYDVKM. V dropped 6 bases and J dropped 5; count of bases not matched to a gene: 10. The CDR3 sequence is 15 residues long. General study points: Among the donors, most were white British and more were female, and clonal diversity was possibly underestimated. CD4 TCRs associated with vaccination spanned spike, dominating at 160-218 and 743-854.

The sequencing used peripheral blood, collected 28 days after the second AZD1222 dose. J is TRBJ2-5 and V is TRBV28; 9 bases agree with TRBD1. The TCR comes from an adult who received the AZD1222 COVID-19 vaccine. The DNA of the CDR3 is TGTGCCAGCAGCACCGGGACAGGGTGGGACGAGACCCAGTACTTC. Amino acids: CASSTGTGWDETQYF.